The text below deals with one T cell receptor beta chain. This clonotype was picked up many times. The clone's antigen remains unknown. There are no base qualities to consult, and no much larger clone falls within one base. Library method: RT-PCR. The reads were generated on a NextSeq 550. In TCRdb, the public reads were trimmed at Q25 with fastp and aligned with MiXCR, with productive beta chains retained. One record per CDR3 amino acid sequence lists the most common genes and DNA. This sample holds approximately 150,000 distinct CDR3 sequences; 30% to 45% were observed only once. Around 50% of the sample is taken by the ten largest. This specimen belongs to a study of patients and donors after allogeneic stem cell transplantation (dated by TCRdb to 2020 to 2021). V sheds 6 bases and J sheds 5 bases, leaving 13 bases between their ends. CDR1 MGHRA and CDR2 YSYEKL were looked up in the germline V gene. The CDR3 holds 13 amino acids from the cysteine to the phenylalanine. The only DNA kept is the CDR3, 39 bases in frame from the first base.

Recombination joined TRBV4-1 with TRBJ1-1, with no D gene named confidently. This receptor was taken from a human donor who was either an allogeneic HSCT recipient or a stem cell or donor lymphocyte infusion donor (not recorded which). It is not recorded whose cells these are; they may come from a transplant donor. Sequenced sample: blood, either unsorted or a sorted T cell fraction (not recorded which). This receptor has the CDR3 CASRTAAGTEAFF. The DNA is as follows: TGCGCCAGCAGGACCGCCGCGGGGACTGAAGCTTTCTTT.